This T cell receptor (beta chain) was obtained from a study of graft-versus-host responses after intestinal transplantation. Profiling relied on immunoSEQ multiplex PCR, and the TCRdb table lists in-frame clones only, not all of them. Of about 120,000 clones listed, just under 95% are singletons. V shed 6 bases and J shed 5 bases, with 14 bases lying between them. The CDR3 runs 14 residues. CDR1 and CDR2 from the germline V gene are SGHKS and YYEKEE (reference sequence). Worth noting for this clone: Its antigen remains unknown.

The study's findings and limits: GvH clones were found in recipient marrow; some appeared first in ileum or blood. Maximum circulating GvH clone levels tracked with early post-transplant HvG decreases. Individuals carrying graft-donor T cell macrochimerism showed high graft-versus-host to host-versus-graft clonal ratios in allografts.

This chain connects TRBV5-5 to TRBJ2-2; D assignment may be TRBD1 or TRBD2 (5 bases each). Source: unstimulated CD4+ T cells sorted from spleen or lymph node cells, taken before intestinal transplant. The sequence was obtained from a human donor who received an intestinal transplant. CDR3 region: CASTRDPITGELFF. In DNA form, the CDR3 reads TGTGCCAGCACTCGGGACCCGATTACCGGGGAGCTGTTTTTT.